This T cell receptor (beta chain) was found in a study of CD8 T cells in Susac syndrome (dated 2019 in TCRdb). For context, the study as a whole: Of the Susac syndrome patients who were sequenced, roughly 8 were in clinical remission while more than five had clinically active disease. Susac syndrome patients were therapy-naive, on corticosteroids (some also receiving IVIg), or on IVIg alone at blood withdrawal. Whether CD8+ T cell activation and differentiation in Susac syndrome was antigen driven was tested using repertoire sequencing. Broader findings and caveats from the paper: The TCR sequencing and HLA analysis was acknowledged to have included a relatively small number of individuals. No clonal expansion was detected in the CD4+ T cell repertoire of Susac syndrome patients.

There are a few counts of this clonotype. Its recognized antigen is unknown. No base quality information exists; no much larger clone differs at one position. Peripheral blood CD8+ and CD4+ T cells from healthy donors, Susac syndrome patients and multiple sclerosis patients were profiled by high-throughput TCR beta sequencing. The Susac syndrome patients fulfilled recently defined diagnostic criteria for either definite or probable disease. CD8+ TEMRA cells were enriched by FACS, while bulk CD8+ and CD4+ T cells were purified by magnetic negative isolation. Blood was collected in EDTA tubes and processed within 24 hours, with PBMCs isolated through density gradient centrifugation. PBMCs intended for TCR sequencing were cryopreserved in liquid nitrogen and thawed later in a water bath at 37 degrees C. Purity of sorted or isolated CD4+, CD8+ and CD8+ TEMRA cells was at least 90%. RNA was extracted using the RNeasy kit, and roughly 0.45 to 1 microgram was reverse transcribed with random hexamers. TCR beta CDR3 regions were amplified with the immunoSEQ multiplex PCR assay covering 54 Vbeta and 13 Jbeta segments. PCR amplification bias was corrected using a synthetic template baseline for primer optimization and computational correction. Regarding the original processing steps: Reads were annotated to V, D and J genes per IMGT and analyzed with immunoSEQ Analyzer, keeping only productive sequences. Clonality was calculated as one minus the Shannon entropy normalized by log2 of the number of productive unique sequences. For each patient and control, public and private clones were evaluated among the 100 most prevalent clones. Susac-specific clones were defined as absent from healthy and MS cohorts, some 1,000 published viral clones and other ImmuneACCESS disease sequences. TCRdb itself trimmed the public reads at Q25 with fastp, ran MiXCR and retained productive beta chains. Duplicate CDR3 protein sequences are folded into a single record with the most common DNA and genes. These V and J calls rely on TCRdb rather than the paper's analysis. The sample table contains 150,000 to 200,000 distinct CDR3 sequences; only one count was recorded for around 94% of them. The top ten hold approximately 0.11% of the sample.

The sequenced material came from CD4+ T cells from PBMCs. The TCR sequence derives from a human donor with Susac syndrome.

The CDR3: CASSPQTSGTGELFF. The nucleotide sequence is given as TGTGCCAGCAGTCCACAGACTAGCGGGACCGGGGAGCTGTTTTTT. The chain links TRBV6-1 with TRBJ2-2; TRBD2 agrees with 10 junctional bases. CDR1 and CDR2 are read off the germline V gene as MNHNS and SASEGT. V is cut back by 5 bases and J by 5 bases, with 5 bases in the junction unmatched. The CDR3 runs 15 amino acids, cysteine and phenylalanine included. The read is trimmed to its CDR3 DNA, 45 bases read in frame from base 1.